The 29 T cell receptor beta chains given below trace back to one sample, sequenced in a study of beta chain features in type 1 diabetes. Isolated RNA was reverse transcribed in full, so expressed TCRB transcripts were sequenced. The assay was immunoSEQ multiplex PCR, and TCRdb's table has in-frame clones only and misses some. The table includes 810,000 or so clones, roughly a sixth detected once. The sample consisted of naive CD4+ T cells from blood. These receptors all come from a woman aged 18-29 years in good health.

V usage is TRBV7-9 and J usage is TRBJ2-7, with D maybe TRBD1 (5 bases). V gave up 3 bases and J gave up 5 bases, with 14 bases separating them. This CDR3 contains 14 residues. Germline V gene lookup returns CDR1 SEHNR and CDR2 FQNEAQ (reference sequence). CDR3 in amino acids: CASSFSRVPNEQYF. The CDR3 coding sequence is TGTGCCAGCAGCTTTTCCAGGGTTCCGAACGAGCAGTACTTC.

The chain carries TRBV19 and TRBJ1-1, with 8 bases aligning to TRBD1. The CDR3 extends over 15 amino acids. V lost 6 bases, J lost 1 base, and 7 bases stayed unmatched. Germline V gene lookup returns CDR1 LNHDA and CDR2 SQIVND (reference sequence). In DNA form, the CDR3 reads TGTGCCAGTAGCAACGGACAGGGACCGAACACTGAAGCTTTCTTT. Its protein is CASSNGQGPNTEAFF.

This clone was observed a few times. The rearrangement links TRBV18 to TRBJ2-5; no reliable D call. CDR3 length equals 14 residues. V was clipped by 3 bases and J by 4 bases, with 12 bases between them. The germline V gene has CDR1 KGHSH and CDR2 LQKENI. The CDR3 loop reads CASSPLLRGETQYF. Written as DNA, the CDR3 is TGTGCCAGCTCACCGCTATTACGAGGAGAGACCCAGTACTTC. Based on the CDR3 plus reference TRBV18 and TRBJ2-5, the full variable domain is NAGVMQNPRHLVRRRGQEARLRCSPMKGHSHVYWYRQLPEEGLKFMVYLQKENIIDESGMPKERFSAEFPKEGPSILRIQQVVRGDSAAYFCASSPLLRGETQYFGPGTRLLVL.

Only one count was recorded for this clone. The CDR3 coding sequence is TGTGCCAGCAGTTACCCCCTAGGGGTCTCCTACAATGAGCAGTTCTTC. Its protein is CASSYPLGVSYNEQFF. V is TRBV28 and J is TRBJ2-1; maybe TRBD1 (5 bases). The CDR3 extends over 16 amino acids. V was shortened by 4 bases and J by 0 bases, with 13 bases between the two germline ends. Germline loops: CDR1 MDHEN, CDR2 SYDVKM.

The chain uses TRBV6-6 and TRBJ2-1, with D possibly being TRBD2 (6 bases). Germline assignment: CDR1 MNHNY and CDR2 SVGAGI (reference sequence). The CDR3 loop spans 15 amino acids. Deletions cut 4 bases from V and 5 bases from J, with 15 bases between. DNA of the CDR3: TGTGCCAGCAGTTTCCGATCGACTAGTGACAATGAGCAGTTCTTC. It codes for CASSFRSTSDNEQFF.

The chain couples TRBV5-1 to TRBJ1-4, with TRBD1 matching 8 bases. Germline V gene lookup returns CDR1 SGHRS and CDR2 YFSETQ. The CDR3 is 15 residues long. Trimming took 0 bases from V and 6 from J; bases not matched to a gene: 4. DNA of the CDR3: TGCGCCAGCAGCTTGGGTTACAGGGGGGATGAAAAACTGTTTTTT. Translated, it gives CASSLGYRGDEKLFF.

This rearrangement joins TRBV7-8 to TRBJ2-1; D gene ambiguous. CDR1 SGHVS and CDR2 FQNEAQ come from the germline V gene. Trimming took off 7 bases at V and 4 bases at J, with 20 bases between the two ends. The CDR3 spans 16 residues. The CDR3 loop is CASIPLGWAGYNEQFF. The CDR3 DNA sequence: TGTGCCAGCATCCCCCTGGGGTGGGCAGGATACAATGAGCAGTTCTTC.

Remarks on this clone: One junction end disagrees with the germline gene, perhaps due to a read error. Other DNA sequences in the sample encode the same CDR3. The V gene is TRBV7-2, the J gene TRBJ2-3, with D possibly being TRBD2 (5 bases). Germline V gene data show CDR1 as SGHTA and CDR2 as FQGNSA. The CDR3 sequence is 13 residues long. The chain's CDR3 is CASSLASEDTQYF. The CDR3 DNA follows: TGTGCCAGCAGCCTAGCCAGCGAAGATACGCAGTATTTT.

CDR3 loop: CASSRTDYSGNTIYF. The CDR3 DNA follows: TGTGCCAGCTCAAGGACTGACTACTCTGGAAACACCATATATTTT. This chain uses TRBV18 with TRBJ1-3; D gene ambiguous. V shed 5 bases and J shed 0 bases, with 11 bases lying between them. The germline V gene has CDR1 KGHSH and CDR2 LQKENI. The CDR3 is 15 residues long.

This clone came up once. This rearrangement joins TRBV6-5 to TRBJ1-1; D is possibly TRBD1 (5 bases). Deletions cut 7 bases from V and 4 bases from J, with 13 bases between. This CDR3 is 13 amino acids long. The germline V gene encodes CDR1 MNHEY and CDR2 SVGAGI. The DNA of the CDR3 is TGTGCCAGCACGCAGGGTAGGAGCACTGAAGCTTTCTTT. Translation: CASTQGRSTEAFF.

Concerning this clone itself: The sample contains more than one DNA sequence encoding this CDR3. This CDR3 reads CASSSGYGYTF. The DNA for the CDR3 is TGTGCCAGCAGTTCTGGTTATGGCTACACCTTC. The gene calls are TRBV28 and TRBJ1-2, with D uncertain. Germline CDR1 reads MDHEN; CDR2 reads SYDVKM. This CDR3 has 11 residues. Trimming removed 4 bases at V and 5 bases at J, with 5 bases between.

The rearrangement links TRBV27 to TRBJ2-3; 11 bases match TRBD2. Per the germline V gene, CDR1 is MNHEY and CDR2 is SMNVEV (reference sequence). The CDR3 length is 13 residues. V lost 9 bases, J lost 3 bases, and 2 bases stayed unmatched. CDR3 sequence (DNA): TGTGCCAGTTCTAGCGGGAGGACAGATACGCAGTATTTT. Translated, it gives CASSSGRTDTQYF.

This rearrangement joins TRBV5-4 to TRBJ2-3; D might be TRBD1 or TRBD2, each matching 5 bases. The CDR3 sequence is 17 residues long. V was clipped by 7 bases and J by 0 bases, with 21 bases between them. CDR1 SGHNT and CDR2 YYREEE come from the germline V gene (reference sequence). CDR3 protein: CASRLRSGPTSTDTQYF. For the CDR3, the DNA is TGTGCCAGCCGCCTTCGGTCGGGACCGACTAGCACAGATACGCAGTATTTT.

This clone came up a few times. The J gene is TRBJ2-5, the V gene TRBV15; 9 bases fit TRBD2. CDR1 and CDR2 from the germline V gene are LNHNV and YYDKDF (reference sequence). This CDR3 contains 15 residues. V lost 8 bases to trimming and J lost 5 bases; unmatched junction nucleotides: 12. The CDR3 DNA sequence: TGTGCCACCGCAGCGGTCTGGAGCGGGGGGGAGACCCAGTACTTC. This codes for CATAAVWSGGETQYF.

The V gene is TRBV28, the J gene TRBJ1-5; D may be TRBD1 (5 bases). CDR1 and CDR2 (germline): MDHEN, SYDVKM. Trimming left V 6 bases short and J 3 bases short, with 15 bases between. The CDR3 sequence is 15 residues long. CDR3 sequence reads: CASSPGFPYNQPQHF. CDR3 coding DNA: TGTGCCAGCAGCCCAGGGTTCCCTTACAATCAGCCCCAGCATTTT.

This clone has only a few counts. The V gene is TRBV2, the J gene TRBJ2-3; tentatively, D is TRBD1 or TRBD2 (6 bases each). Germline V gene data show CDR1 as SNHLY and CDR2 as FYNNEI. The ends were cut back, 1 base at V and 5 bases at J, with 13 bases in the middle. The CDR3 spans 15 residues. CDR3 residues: CASSEVVRGGDTQYF. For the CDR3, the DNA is TGTGCCAGCAGTGAAGTCGTCAGGGGAGGAGATACGCAGTATTTT. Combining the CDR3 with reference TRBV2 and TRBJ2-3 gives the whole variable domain EPEVTQTPSHQVTQMGQEVILRCVPISNHLYFYWYRQILGQKVEFLVSFYNNEISEKSEIFDDQFSVERPDGSNFTLKIRSTKLEDSAMYFCASSEVVRGGDTQYFGPGTRLTVL.

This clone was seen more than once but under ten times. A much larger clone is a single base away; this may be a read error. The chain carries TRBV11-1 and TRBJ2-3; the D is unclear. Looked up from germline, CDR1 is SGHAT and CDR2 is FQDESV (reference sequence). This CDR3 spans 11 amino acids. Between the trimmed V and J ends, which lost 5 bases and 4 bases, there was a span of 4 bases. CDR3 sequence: CASSRADTQYF. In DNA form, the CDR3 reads TGTGCCAGCAGCCGCGCAGATACGCAGTATTTT.

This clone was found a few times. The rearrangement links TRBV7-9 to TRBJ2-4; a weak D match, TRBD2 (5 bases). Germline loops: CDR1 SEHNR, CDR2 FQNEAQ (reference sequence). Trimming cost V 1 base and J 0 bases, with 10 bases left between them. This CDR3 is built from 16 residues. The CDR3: CASSLGPGEAKNIQYF. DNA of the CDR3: TGTGCCAGCAGCTTAGGCCCCGGGGAAGCCAAAAACATTCAGTACTTC.

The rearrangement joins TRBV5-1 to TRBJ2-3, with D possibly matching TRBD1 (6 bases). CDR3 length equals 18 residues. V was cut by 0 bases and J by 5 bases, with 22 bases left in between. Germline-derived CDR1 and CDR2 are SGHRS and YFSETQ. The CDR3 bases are TGCGCCAGCAGCTTGGCCGTGGGGAATACAGGGATTGGAGATACGCAGTATTTT. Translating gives CASSLAVGNTGIGDTQYF.

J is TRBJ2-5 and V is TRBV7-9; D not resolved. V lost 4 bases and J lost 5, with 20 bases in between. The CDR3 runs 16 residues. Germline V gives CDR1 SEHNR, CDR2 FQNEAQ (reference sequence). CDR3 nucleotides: TGTGCCAGCAGCTACTTAGAGCGCCACGGCTCTGAGACCCAGTACTTC. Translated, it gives CASSYLERHGSETQYF.

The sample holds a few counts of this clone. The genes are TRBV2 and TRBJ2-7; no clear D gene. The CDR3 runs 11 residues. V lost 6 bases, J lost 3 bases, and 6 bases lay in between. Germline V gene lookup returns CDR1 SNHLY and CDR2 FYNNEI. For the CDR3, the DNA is TGTGCCAGCAGGGACCACTACGAGCAGTACTTC. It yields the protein CASRDHYEQYF.

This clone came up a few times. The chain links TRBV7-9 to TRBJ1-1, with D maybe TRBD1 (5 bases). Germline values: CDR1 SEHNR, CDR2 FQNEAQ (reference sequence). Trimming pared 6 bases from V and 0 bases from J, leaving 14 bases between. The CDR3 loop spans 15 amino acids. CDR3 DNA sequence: TGTGCCAGCAGTCGGACACCCAATATGAACACTGAAGCTTTCTTT. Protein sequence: CASSRTPNMNTEAFF.

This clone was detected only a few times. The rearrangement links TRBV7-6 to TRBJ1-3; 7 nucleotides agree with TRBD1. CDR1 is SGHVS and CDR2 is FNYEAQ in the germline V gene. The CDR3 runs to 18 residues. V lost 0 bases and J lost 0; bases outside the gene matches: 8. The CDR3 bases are TGTGCCAGCAGCTTAGCGCGGACAGGCACCCGCTCTGGAAACACCATATATTTT. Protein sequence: CASSLARTGTRSGNTIYF.

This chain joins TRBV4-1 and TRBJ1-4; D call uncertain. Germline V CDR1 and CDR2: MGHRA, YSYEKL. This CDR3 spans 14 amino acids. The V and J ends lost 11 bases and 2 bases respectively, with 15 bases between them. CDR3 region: CAGSRGSTNEKLFF. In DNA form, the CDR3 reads TGCGCCGGATCCCGGGGTTCGACTAATGAAAAACTGTTTTTT.

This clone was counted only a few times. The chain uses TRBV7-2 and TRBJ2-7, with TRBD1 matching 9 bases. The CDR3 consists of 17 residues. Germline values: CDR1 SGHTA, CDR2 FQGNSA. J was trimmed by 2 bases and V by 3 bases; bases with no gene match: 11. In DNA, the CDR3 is TGTGCCAGCAGCTTGGCCGGGACAGGGAGAGGGACCTACGAGCAGTACTTC. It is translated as CASSLAGTGRGTYEQYF.

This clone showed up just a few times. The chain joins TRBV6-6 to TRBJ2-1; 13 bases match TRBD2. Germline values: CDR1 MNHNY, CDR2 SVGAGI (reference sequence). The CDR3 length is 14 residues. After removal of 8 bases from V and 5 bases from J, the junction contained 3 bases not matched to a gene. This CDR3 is CASQTSGRDNEQFF. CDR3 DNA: TGTGCCAGCCAAACTAGCGGGAGGGACAATGAGCAGTTCTTC.

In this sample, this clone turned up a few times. CDR3 bases: TGTGCCAGCAGCTTAGGGGACACCTGGTACAATGAGCAGTTCTTC. Amino acid sequence: CASSLGDTWYNEQFF. The chain carries TRBV7-3 and TRBJ2-1, with D tentatively TRBD1 (6 bases). Germline V CDR1 and CDR2: SGHTA, FQGTGA. Deletions cut 2 bases from V and 4 bases from J, with 12 bases between. The CDR3 is 15 residues long.

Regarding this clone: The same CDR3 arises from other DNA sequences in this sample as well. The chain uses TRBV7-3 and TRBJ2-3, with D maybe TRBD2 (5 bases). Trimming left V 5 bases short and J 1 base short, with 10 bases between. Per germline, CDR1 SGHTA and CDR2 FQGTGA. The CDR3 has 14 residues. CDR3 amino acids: CASSRTGGTDTQYF. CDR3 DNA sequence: TGTGCCAGCAGCCGCACCGGGGGCACAGATACGCAGTATTTT.

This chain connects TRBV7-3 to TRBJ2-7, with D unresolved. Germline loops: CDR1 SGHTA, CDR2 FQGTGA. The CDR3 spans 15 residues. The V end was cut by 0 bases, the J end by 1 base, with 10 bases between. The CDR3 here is CASSLTIGGSYEQYF. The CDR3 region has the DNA TGTGCCAGCAGCTTAACTATCGGTGGGTCCTACGAGCAGTACTTC.